One and the same sample provided the 32 T cell receptor beta chains below, sequenced in a study of cytomegalovirus exposure and HLA in healthy donors. PCR amplification relied on 60 Vbeta primers (plus 13 Jbeta primers). Assay used: immunoSEQ multiplex PCR; TCRdb lists only in-frame clones, some missing. The table lists approximately 54,000 clones, around 82% of them singletons. Sequences were obtained from PBMCs. All receptors come from a young woman in good health and CMV-seronegative.

CDR3 nucleotides: TGTGCCAGCAGAGAGACAGGGACTGGAAACACCATATATTTT. Translation: CASRETGTGNTIYF. This chain links TRBV6-1 with TRBJ1-3; 7 bases are a match to TRBD1. Germline V lookup: CDR1 MNHNS, CDR2 SASEGT. The CDR3 is 14 amino acids. With V trimmed by 6 bases and J by 2 bases, 4 bases remained unmatched.

The rearrangement uses TRBV28 and TRBJ1-2; TRBD1 aligns across 9 bases. The CDR3 runs 14 residues. J was trimmed by 7 bases and V by 2 bases; bases with no gene match: 5. Germline CDR1 reads MDHEN; CDR2 reads SYDVKM. CDR3 DNA: TGTGCCAGCAGTTTAGGACAGGGGTCTGTTGGCTACACCTTC. Amino acids: CASSLGQGSVGYTF.

This chain uses TRBV19 with TRBJ2-5; TRBD2 aligns across 10 bases. Germline V gene sequence: CDR1 LNHDA, CDR2 SQIVND (reference sequence). With 3 bases clipped from V and 5 bases from J, the junction kept 6 bases outside the gene matches. The CDR3 is 15 amino acids. This CDR3 is CASSIGLAGVETQYF. CDR3 DNA: TGTGCCAGTAGTATTGGGCTAGCGGGAGTGGAGACCCAGTACTTC.

J is TRBJ2-3 and V is TRBV27; a weak D match, TRBD1 (6 bases). CDR1 and CDR2 (germline): MNHEY, SMNVEV (reference sequence). The CDR3 is 16 residues long. V lost 7 bases to trimming and J lost 4 bases, with 21 bases between them. CDR3: CASTSITGWGPDTQYF. DNA of the CDR3: TGTGCCAGCACATCTATCACAGGGTGGGGCCCAGATACGCAGTATTTT.

This rearrangement joins TRBV27 to TRBJ2-1; weak D call: TRBD1 (6 bases). Deletions cut 2 bases from V and 10 bases from J, with 9 bases between. The length of the CDR3 is 12 residues. Germline CDR1 MNHEY, CDR2 SMNVEV (reference sequence). The CDR3 loop reads CASSLIGQEQFF. The CDR3 DNA reads TGTGCCAGCAGTTTAATTGGACAGGAGCAGTTCTTC.

This sequence joins TRBV5-1 and TRBJ2-5; the match to TRBD2 covers 10 bases. With V trimmed by 2 bases and J by 4 bases, 11 bases remained unmatched. The CDR3 covers 17 residues. Germline CDR1 SGHRS, CDR2 YFSETQ. The CDR3 spells CASSLRLAGELGETQYF. The CDR3 DNA reads as TGCGCCAGCAGCTTAAGGCTAGCGGGAGAGTTAGGAGAGACCCAGTACTTC.

The chain couples TRBV7-3 to TRBJ2-1, with 8 bases lining up with TRBD2. In germline, CDR1 is SGHTA, CDR2 FQGTGA. After removal of 10 bases from V and 6 bases from J, the junction contained 14 bases not matched to a gene. This CDR3 spans 15 amino acids. The CDR3 DNA sequence: TGTGCCACCGGAACTAGCGGCAGCACCCTCAATGAGCAGTTCTTC. It encodes CATGTSGSTLNEQFF.

The chain is built from TRBV7-3 and TRBJ2-1; 9 bases fit TRBD2. The trim removed 7 bases at V and 5 bases at J, leaving 6 bases unmatched. Per germline, CDR1 SGHTA and CDR2 FQGTGA. CDR3 length: 14 residues. The CDR3 DNA follows: TGTGCCAGCAACCCGGGACTAGCTGACAATGAGCAGTTCTTC. Translation gives CASNPGLADNEQFF.

This clone was detected a few times. The V gene is TRBV18, the J gene TRBJ2-3; D uncertain. This CDR3 spans 14 amino acids. The V end was cut by 0 bases, the J end by 1 base, with 5 bases between. Germline V gene lookup returns CDR1 KGHSH and CDR2 LQKENI. The CDR3 is CASSPPAGTDTQYF. Written as DNA, the CDR3 is TGTGCCAGCTCACCACCGGCGGGCACAGATACGCAGTATTTT.

This clone showed up just a few times. The chain uses TRBV2 and TRBJ1-2; 9 bases are shared with TRBD1. J lost 7 bases, V lost 7 bases, and 7 bases had no gene match. Germline V CDR1 and CDR2: SNHLY, FYNNEI. The CDR3 extends over 13 amino acids. The CDR3 is CASTLQGAGGYTF. The CDR3 DNA reads TGTGCCAGCACCCTACAGGGGGCGGGTGGCTACACCTTC.

The chain joins TRBV7-9 to TRBJ1-1; the D is unclear. The CDR3 has 13 residues. Germline CDR1 SEHNR, CDR2 FQNEAQ (reference sequence). Trimming left V 9 bases short and J 5 bases short, with 16 bases between. For the CDR3, the DNA is TGTGCCAGTCAGCTTACGGGGTGGACTGAAGCTTTCTTT. This sequence encodes CASQLTGWTEAFF.

This chain uses TRBV6-5 with TRBJ2-1; TRBD2 matches 9 bases. CDR3 length equals 15 residues. V was pared by 0 bases and J by 6 bases, with 3 bases of the junction left unmatched. The germline V gene has CDR1 MNHEY and CDR2 SVGAGI. CDR3 region: CASSYSSGRGNEQFF. CDR3 in DNA: TGTGCCAGCAGTTACTCTAGCGGGAGAGGCAATGAGCAGTTCTTC.

The rearrangement joins TRBV19 to TRBJ2-5; 9 bases map to TRBD1. The DNA end is a closer match to TRBJ2-7, so the J assignment may be wrong. CDR3 length: 14 residues. Germline V CDR1 and CDR2: LNHDA, SQIVND (reference sequence). CDR3 in amino acids: CASSIKGTGYEQYF. CDR3 sequence (DNA): TGTGCCAGTAGTATAAAAGGGACAGGGTACGAGCAGTACTTC.

The CDR3 is CASRATPQGANEKLFF. The CDR3 DNA sequence: TGTGCCAGTAGAGCTACTCCACAGGGGGCTAATGAAAAACTGTTTTTT. The chain carries TRBV19 and TRBJ1-4; TRBD1 matches at 8 bases. Trimming cost V 6 bases and J 3 bases; bases outside gene matches: 9. CDR1 is LNHDA, CDR2 SQIVND, per germline (reference sequence). The CDR3 contains 16 residues.

The chain employs TRBV7-2 and TRBJ2-7, with 7 bases fitting TRBD1. The germline V gene encodes CDR1 SGHTA and CDR2 FQGNSA. Germline trimming cut 5 bases from V and 0 bases from J; bases unmatched to any gene: 1. The CDR3 consists of 13 residues. In DNA, the CDR3 is TGTGCCAGCAGCGGGACAGTCTCCTACGAGCAGTACTTC. Translation gives CASSGTVSYEQYF.

This clone occurred a few times. V gene TRBV10-3 combines with J gene TRBJ2-4, with D possibly TRBD2 on 5 matching bases. There are 14 residues in the CDR3. Trimming left V 2 bases short and J 7 bases short, with 12 bases between. Germline CDR1 ENHRY, CDR2 SYGVKD. The CDR3 protein is CAISEPKAANIQYF. For the CDR3, the DNA is TGTGCCATCAGTGAGCCCAAAGCGGCCAACATTCAGTACTTC.

The genes are TRBV7-2 and TRBJ2-3, with TRBD1 as a possible D gene (6 bases). This CDR3 contains 15 residues. From germline, CDR1 is SGHTA and CDR2 FQGNSA. Deletions cut 4 bases from V and 0 bases from J, with 11 bases between. CDR3 residues: CASSSTGISTDTQYF. The CDR3 bases are TGTGCCAGCAGCTCCACAGGGATTAGCACAGATACGCAGTATTTT.

This clone was seen a few times. This chain connects TRBV27 to TRBJ1-5; perhaps TRBD1 as D (6 bases). Germline loops: CDR1 MNHEY, CDR2 SMNVEV (reference sequence). This CDR3 has 14 residues. Deletions cut 5 bases from V and 5 bases from J, with 13 bases between. The CDR3 region is CASSRQAFYQPQHF. The CDR3 nucleotides read TGTGCCAGCAGTAGACAGGCCTTCTATCAGCCCCAGCATTTT.

The chain employs TRBV6-4 and TRBJ2-3; TRBD2 aligns across 11 bases. Germline-derived CDR1 and CDR2 are MRHNA and SNTAGT. With V trimmed by 6 bases and J by 1 base, 9 bases remained unmatched. The CDR3 length is 17 residues. CDR3: CASRLAGATIRTDTQYF. The CDR3 DNA reads as TGTGCCAGCAGACTAGCGGGAGCCACAATCCGCACAGATACGCAGTATTTT.

The gene calls are TRBV19 and TRBJ1-6; 10 positions agree with TRBD1. CDR3 size: 16 residues. Trimming removed 10 bases from V and 13 bases from J; junction bases left unmatched: 19. Germline loops: CDR1 LNHDA, CDR2 SQIVND (reference sequence). This CDR3 reads CATTGTGAFGRWPLHF. In DNA form, the CDR3 reads TGTGCCACCACCGGGACAGGGGCCTTTGGTCGGTGGCCCCTCCACTTT.

This sequence joins TRBV18 and TRBJ1-2; D is ambiguous. CDR3 length: 15 residues. The germline V gene encodes CDR1 KGHSH and CDR2 LQKENI. V was cut by 4 bases and J by 1 base, with 13 bases left in between. The CDR3 bases are TGTGCCAGCTCACGTGGGAGGGAGCTTAACTATGGCTACACCTTC. Translated: CASSRGRELNYGYTF.

V gene TRBV30 combines with J gene TRBJ1-2, with D tentatively TRBD1 (6 bases). V was shortened by 2 bases and J by 8 bases, with 9 bases between the two germline ends. Germline CDR1 GTSNPN, CDR2 SVGIG (reference sequence). The CDR3 has 11 residues. The chain's CDR3 is CAWSPQGGYTF. In DNA form, the CDR3 reads TGTGCCTGGAGTCCCCAGGGGGGCTACACCTTC.

Written as DNA, the CDR3 is TGTGCCAGTAGTAACCCAGGGGAAAAACTGTTTTTT. Residues: CASSNPGEKLFF. The chain employs TRBV19 and TRBJ1-4; D perhaps matches TRBD1 (5 bases). The CDR3 has 12 amino acids. Per the germline V gene, CDR1 is LNHDA and CDR2 is SQIVND (reference sequence). Deletions cut 4 bases from V and 8 bases from J, with 8 bases between.

This clone was recorded a few times. This rearrangement joins TRBV19 to TRBJ2-1; D is undetermined. V lost 3 bases to trimming and J lost 10 bases, with 16 bases between them. Germline CDR1 and CDR2: LNHDA and SQIVND (reference sequence). The CDR3 runs to 14 residues. CDR3 amino acids: CASSMGTSAPEQFF. The CDR3 DNA sequence: TGTGCCAGTAGTATGGGCACCTCCGCCCCCGAGCAGTTCTTC. The full variable domain, its missing parts supplied by reference TRBV19 and TRBJ2-1, is DGGITQSPKYLFRKEGQNVTLSCEQNLNHDAMYWYRQDPGQGLRLIYYSQIVNDFQKGDIAEGYSVSREKKESFPLTVTSAQKNPTAFYLCASSMGTSAPEQFFGPGTRLTVL.

The chain couples TRBV11-2 to TRBJ2-7, with 9 bases aligning to TRBD1. Losses at the gene ends were 5 bases for V and 4 bases for J; bases not matched to a gene: 9. Germline loops: CDR1 SGHAT, CDR2 FQNNGV. The CDR3 consists of 15 residues. DNA for the CDR3: TGTGCCAGCAGCCGGATTGGGACAGGGCGGTACGAGCAGTACTTC. The encoded protein is CASSRIGTGRYEQYF.

A few counts support this clone. The chain carries TRBV28 and TRBJ1-2; D remains unclear. Germline CDR1 and CDR2: MDHEN and SYDVKM. V shed 4 bases and J shed 4 bases, with 13 bases lying between them. The CDR3 runs to 14 residues. CDR3 residues: CASSSYTGVYGYTF. As DNA, the CDR3 is TGTGCCAGCAGTTCATACACCGGGGTCTATGGCTACACCTTC.

The rearrangement uses TRBV5-5 and TRBJ2-3; possible D gene TRBD2, 5 bases. Per the germline V gene, CDR1 is SGHKS and CDR2 is YYEKEE (reference sequence). Trimming pared 4 bases from V and 1 base from J, leaving 10 bases between. The CDR3 has 14 amino acids. CDR3 nucleotide sequence: TGTGCCAGCAGCCTTATTAGCGGCACAGATACGCAGTATTTT. It translates to CASSLISGTDTQYF.

The table lists this clone with a count of one. This chain uses TRBV2 with TRBJ1-2; 9 nucleotides agree with TRBD1. V trimming: 9 bases; J trimming: 8 bases; junction bases outside the gene matches: 22. The germline V gene encodes CDR1 SNHLY and CDR2 FYNNEI. The CDR3 is 17 amino acids. CDR3 sequence reads: CAREGDGTGIKLGGYTF. As DNA, the CDR3 is TGTGCCAGAGAGGGGGACGGGACAGGGATAAAGCTCGGCGGCTACACCTTC.

This chain joins TRBV15 and TRBJ1-2; 9 bases are shared with TRBD1. Germline CDR1 is LNHNV and CDR2 is YYDKDF (reference sequence). J lost 8 bases, V lost 4 bases, and 11 bases had no gene match. This CDR3 is built from 15 residues. The CDR3 sequence is CATSKGTGKGVGYTF. The CDR3 region has the DNA TGTGCCACCAGCAAAGGGACAGGGAAGGGTGTCGGCTACACCTTC.

The sample holds a few counts of this clone. This chain uses TRBV6-4 with TRBJ1-1; the D is unclear. Germline V gene sequence: CDR1 MRHNA, CDR2 SNTAGT. V lost 6 bases and J 0 bases, leaving 11 bases between the germline ends. The CDR3 loop spans 14 amino acids. CDR3 amino acids: CASRPHGVNTEAFF. The CDR3, as DNA: TGTGCCAGCAGACCCCACGGGGTGAACACTGAAGCTTTCTTT.

The table lists this clone with a count of one. This chain joins TRBV18 and TRBJ2-3; D is unclear. This CDR3 is built from 17 residues. Trimming pared 3 bases from V and 1 base from J, leaving 17 bases between. Germline assignment: CDR1 KGHSH and CDR2 LQKENI. The CDR3 reads CASSPLNPGSGTDTQYF. The CDR3 bases are TGTGCCAGCTCACCCCTAAACCCCGGGTCGGGCACAGATACGCAGTATTTT.

V and J are TRBV28 and TRBJ1-2; 9 positions match TRBD1. Germline V gives CDR1 MDHEN, CDR2 SYDVKM. The CDR3 consists of 19 residues. V shed 5 bases and J 4 bases; nucleotides not matched to a gene: 20. The CDR3 nucleotides read TGTGCCAGCAGTCTCCCGATTGGGGGACAGGGCCTGGGGGGCTATGGCTACACCTTC. Translated, it gives CASSLPIGGQGLGGYGYTF.